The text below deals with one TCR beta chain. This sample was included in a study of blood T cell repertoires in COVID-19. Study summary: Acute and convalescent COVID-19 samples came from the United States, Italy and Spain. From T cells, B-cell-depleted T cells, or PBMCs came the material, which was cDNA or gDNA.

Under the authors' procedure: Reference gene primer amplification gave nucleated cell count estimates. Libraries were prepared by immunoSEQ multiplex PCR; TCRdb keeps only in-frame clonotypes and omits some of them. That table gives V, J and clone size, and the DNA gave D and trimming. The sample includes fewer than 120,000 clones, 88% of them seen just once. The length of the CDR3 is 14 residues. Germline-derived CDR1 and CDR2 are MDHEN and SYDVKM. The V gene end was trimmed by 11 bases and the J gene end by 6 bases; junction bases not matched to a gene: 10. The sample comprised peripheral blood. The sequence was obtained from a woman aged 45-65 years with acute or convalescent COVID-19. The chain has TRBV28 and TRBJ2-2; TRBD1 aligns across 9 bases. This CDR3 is CAWGGTGSAGELFF. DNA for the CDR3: TGTGCCTGGGGGGGGACAGGGTCCGCCGGGGAGCTGTTTTTT.